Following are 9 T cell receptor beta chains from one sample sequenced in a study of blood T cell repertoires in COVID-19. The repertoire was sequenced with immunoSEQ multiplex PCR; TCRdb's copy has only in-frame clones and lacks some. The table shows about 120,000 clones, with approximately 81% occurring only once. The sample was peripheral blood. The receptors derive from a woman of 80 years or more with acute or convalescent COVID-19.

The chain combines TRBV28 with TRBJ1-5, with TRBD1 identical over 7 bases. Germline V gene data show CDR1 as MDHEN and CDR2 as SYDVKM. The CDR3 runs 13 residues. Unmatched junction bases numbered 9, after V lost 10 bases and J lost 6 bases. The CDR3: CATGTARFQPQHF. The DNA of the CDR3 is TGTGCCACCGGGACAGCGCGGTTTCAGCCCCAGCATTTT.

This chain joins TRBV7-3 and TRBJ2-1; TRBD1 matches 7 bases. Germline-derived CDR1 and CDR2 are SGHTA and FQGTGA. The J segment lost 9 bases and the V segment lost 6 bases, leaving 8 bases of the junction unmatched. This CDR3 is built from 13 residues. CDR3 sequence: CASSRQGVLEQFF. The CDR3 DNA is TGTGCCAGCAGTCGACAGGGAGTACTTGAGCAGTTCTTC.

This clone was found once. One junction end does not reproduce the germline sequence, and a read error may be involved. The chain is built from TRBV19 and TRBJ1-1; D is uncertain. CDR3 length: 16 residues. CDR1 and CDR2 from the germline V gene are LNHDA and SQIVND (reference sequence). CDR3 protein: CASTSRRAERNAEAFF. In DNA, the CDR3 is TGTGCCAGTACCTCTCGCCGGGCGGAGCGGAACGCTGAAGCTTTCTTT. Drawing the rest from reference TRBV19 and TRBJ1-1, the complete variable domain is DGGITQSPKYLFRKEGQNVTLSCEQNLNHDAMYWYRQDPGQGLRLIYYSQIVNDFQKGDIAEGYSVSREKKESFPLTVTSAQKNPTAFYLCASTSRRAERNAEAFFGQGTRLTVV.

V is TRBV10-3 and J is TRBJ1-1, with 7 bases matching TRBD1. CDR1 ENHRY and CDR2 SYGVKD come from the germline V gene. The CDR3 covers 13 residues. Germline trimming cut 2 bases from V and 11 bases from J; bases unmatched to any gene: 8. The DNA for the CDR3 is TGTGCCATCAGTGAGGGGGACAGCGCCCAGGCTTTCTTT. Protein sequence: CAISEGDSAQAFF.

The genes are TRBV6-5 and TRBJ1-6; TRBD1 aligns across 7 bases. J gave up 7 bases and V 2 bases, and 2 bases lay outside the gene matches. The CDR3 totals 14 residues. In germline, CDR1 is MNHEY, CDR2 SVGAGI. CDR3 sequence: CASSYGQENSPLHF. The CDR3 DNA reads TGTGCCAGCAGTTACGGACAGGAAAATTCACCCCTCCACTTT.

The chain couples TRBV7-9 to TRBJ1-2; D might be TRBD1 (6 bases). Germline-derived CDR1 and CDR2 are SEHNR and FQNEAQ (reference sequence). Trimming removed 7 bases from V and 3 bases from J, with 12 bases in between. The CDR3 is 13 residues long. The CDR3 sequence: CASTPTGYYGYTF. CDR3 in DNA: TGTGCCAGCACACCCACAGGGTACTATGGCTACACCTTC.

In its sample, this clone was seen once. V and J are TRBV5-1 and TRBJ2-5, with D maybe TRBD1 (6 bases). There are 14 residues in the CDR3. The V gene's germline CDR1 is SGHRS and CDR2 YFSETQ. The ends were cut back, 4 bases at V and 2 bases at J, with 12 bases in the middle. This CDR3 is CASSVRTAQETQYF. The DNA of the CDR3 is TGCGCCAGCAGCGTACGGACAGCTCAAGAGACCCAGTACTTC.

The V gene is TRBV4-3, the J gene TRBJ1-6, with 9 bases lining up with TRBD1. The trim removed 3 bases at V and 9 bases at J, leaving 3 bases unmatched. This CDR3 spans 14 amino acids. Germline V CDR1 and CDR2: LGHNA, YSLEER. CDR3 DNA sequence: TGCGCCAGCAGCCACAGACAGGGGGTTTCACCCCTCCACTTT. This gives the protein CASSHRQGVSPLHF.

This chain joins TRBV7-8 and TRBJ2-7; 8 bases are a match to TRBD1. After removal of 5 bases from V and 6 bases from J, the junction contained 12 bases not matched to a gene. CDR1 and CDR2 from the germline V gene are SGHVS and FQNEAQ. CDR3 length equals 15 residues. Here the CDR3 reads CASSKRRTGTGEQYF. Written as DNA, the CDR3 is TGTGCCAGCAGCAAAAGGAGGACAGGGACGGGCGAGCAGTACTTC.